One and the same sample provided the 18 T cell receptor beta chains below, sequenced in a study of response to subunit inactivated influenza vaccine. TCRdb ran MiXCR on the RT-PCR reads and lists one entry per CDR3 protein. The repertoire holds about 610,000 distinct CDR3 sequences, with around 15% as singletons. The sample was PBMCs from blood, taken roughly 13 days after vaccination. Source of these receptors: a man between 45 and 60 years old who received an inactivated influenza vaccine.

The rearrangement joins TRBV20-1 to TRBJ2-3; D is possibly TRBD2 (7 bases). The CDR3 runs to 15 residues. Germline CDR1 reads DFQATT; CDR2 reads SNEGSKA (reference sequence). V lost 4 bases and J lost 2, with 16 bases in between. The CDR3 reads CSANRGGANTDTQYF. The CDR3 DNA sequence: TGCAGTGCTAACCGTGGGGGGGCTAACACAGATACGCAGTATTTT.

This clonotype was detected a few times. The genes are TRBV10-3 and TRBJ1-2; 7 bases match TRBD1. This CDR3 region has 14 residues. Germline CDR1 ENHRY, CDR2 SYGVKD. V shed 6 bases and J 4 bases; nucleotides not matched to a gene: 8. The CDR3 nucleotides read TGTGCCATCAGGACCGGGACAGCCACCTATGGCTACACCTTC. Its protein product is CAIRTGTATYGYTF.

This rearrangement joins TRBV6-5 to TRBJ2-7, with 7 bases that match TRBD1. This CDR3 is 17 amino acids long. The V gene's germline CDR1 is MNHEY and CDR2 SVGAGI. The J segment lost 1 base and the V segment lost 0 bases, leaving 9 bases of the junction unmatched. CDR3: CASSYSMGQGVSYEQYF. The CDR3 DNA reads TGTGCCAGCAGTTACTCGATGGGGCAGGGGGTATCCTACGAGCAGTACTTC.

This clonotype was seen a handful of times. The chain couples TRBV9 to TRBJ1-5, with D possibly TRBD1 on 5 matching bases. The CDR3 has 14 residues. Germline V gene lookup returns CDR1 SGDLS and CDR2 YYNGEE. V was trimmed by 0 bases and J by 5 bases, leaving 9 bases between them. As DNA, the CDR3 is TGTGCCAGCAGCGTAGATTTGACAGATCAGCCCCAGCATTTT. Translating gives CASSVDLTDQPQHF.

The genes are TRBV6-2 or TRBV6-3 and TRBJ2-3; 7 bases map to TRBD2. CDR1 MNHEY and CDR2 SVGEGT come from the germline V gene. CDR3 size: 15 residues. V gave up 7 bases and J gave up 0 bases; unmatched junction bases: 7. The CDR3, as DNA: TGTGCCAGCAACTGGGAGGGGTCTAGCACAGATACGCAGTATTTT. Protein: CASNWEGSSTDTQYF.

The sample holds a few counts of this clonotype. This sequence joins TRBV5-1 and TRBJ2-5; maybe TRBD2 (6 bases). Trimming stripped 4 bases from V and 5 bases from J, with 27 bases between. Germline CDR1 SGHRS, CDR2 YFSETQ. This CDR3 comprises 18 residues. The DNA for the CDR3 is TGCGCCAGCAGCCCCGGGACCCAACCGGGACTCCCAGGGGAGACCCAGTACTTC. This translates into CASSPGTQPGLPGETQYF.

In its sample, this clonotype was seen a few times. V usage is TRBV7-9 and J usage is TRBJ2-1, with 7 bases aligning to TRBD2. With V trimmed by 7 bases and J by 2 bases, 5 bases remained unmatched. This CDR3 comprises 14 residues. Germline V gene data show CDR1 as SEHNR and CDR2 as FQNEAQ (reference sequence). CDR3 region: CASTDGGTYNEQFF. The CDR3, as DNA: TGTGCCAGCACGGACGGGGGGACCTACAATGAGCAGTTCTTC. The variable domain in full, with the rest retrieved from reference TRBV7-9 and TRBJ2-1, is DTGVSQNPRHKITKRGQNVTFRCDPISEHNRLYWYRQTLGQGPEFLTYFQNEAQLEKSRLLSDRFSAERPKGSFSTLEIQRTEQGDSAMYLCASTDGGTYNEQFFGPGTRLTVL.

The genes are TRBV6-6 and TRBJ2-1, with a tentative D call TRBD1 (5 bases). Germline lookup yields CDR1 MNHNY and CDR2 SVGAGI (reference sequence). CDR3 length equals 12 residues. The V gene lost 2 bases and the J gene lost 9 bases, with 8 bases spanning the gap. CDR3 in DNA: TGTGCCAGCAGTTACGCGCAGGGTGAGCAGTTCTTC. Amino acids: CASSYAQGEQFF.

This clonotype showed up just a few times. V usage is TRBV4-2 and J usage is TRBJ1-2, with D perhaps TRBD1 (6 bases). The V end was cut by 4 bases, the J end by 3 bases, with 15 bases between. Germline loops: CDR1 LGHNA, CDR2 YNFKEQ. This CDR3 spans 15 amino acids. CDR3 region: CASSPKVRGDYGYTF. The CDR3 DNA is TGTGCCAGCAGCCCGAAGGTCAGGGGAGACTATGGCTACACCTTC.

CDR3 sequence: CASSPPPTGGSETQYF. As DNA, the CDR3 is TGTGCCAGCAGCCCCCCCCCAACAGGGGGCAGCGAGACCCAGTACTTC. The chain uses TRBV6-1 and TRBJ2-5; the match to TRBD1 covers 9 bases. The V gene's germline CDR1 is MNHNS and CDR2 SASEGT. CDR3 length: 16 amino acids. V lost 6 bases, J lost 5 bases, and 13 bases stayed unmatched.

DNA for the CDR3: TGTGCCAGCAGCTTGGGGGGGAGGCCCTACAATGAGCAGTTCTTC. It codes for CASSLGGRPYNEQFF. The rearrangement uses TRBV7-2 and TRBJ2-1, with 7 bases aligning to TRBD2. V lost 3 bases to trimming and J lost 2 bases; unmatched junction nucleotides: 4. The germline CDR1 and CDR2 sequences are SGHTA and FQGNSA. This CDR3 spans 15 amino acids.

This clonotype was observed a handful of times. The J gene is TRBJ1-1, the V gene TRBV15; D might be TRBD1 (5 bases). V was cut by 0 bases and J by 4 bases, with 15 bases left in between. The germline V gene encodes CDR1 LNHNV and CDR2 YYDKDF (reference sequence). The CDR3 contains 16 residues. In DNA form, the CDR3 reads TGTGCCACCAGCAGAGATCAGGTCAGGGTGGGCACTGAAGCTTTCTTT. Protein sequence: CATSRDQVRVGTEAFF.

Worth noting for this clonotype: An end of the junction does not agree with germline; a read error may underlie this. This rearrangement joins TRBV7-7 to TRBJ2-5; TRBD2 might be the D (5 bases). The CDR3 has 14 amino acids. Germline loops: CDR1 SSHAT, CDR2 FNYEAQ (reference sequence). CDR3 nucleotide sequence: TGTGCTAGCAGCTTAGGAGGCAAACAAGAGACCCAGTACTTC. Translating it yields CASSLGGKQETQYF.

There are a few counts of this clonotype. V usage is TRBV27 and J usage is TRBJ1-6; TRBD1 matches at 8 bases. Germline V gives CDR1 MNHEY, CDR2 SMNVEV (reference sequence). With V trimmed by 6 bases and J by 6 bases, 13 bases remained unmatched. CDR3 length: 17 residues. CDR3: CASRRTGGAASNSPLHF. For the CDR3, the DNA is TGTGCCAGCAGGCGAACAGGGGGAGCCGCTAGTAATTCACCCCTCCACTTT.

This chain uses TRBV4-2 with TRBJ2-5; D remains unclear. The CDR3 is 17 amino acids. Trimming pared 0 bases from V and 1 base from J, leaving 15 bases between. The germline gives CDR1 LGHNA, CDR2 YNFKEQ. CDR3 loop: CASSQDKIPRGQETQYF. CDR3 nucleotides: TGTGCCAGCAGCCAAGATAAAATTCCTAGAGGCCAAGAGACCCAGTACTTC.

The V and J genes are TRBV7-9 and TRBJ2-5; no clear D gene. Trimming took 4 bases from V and 4 from J, leaving 22 bases between them. The CDR3 length is 17 residues. Germline CDR1 and CDR2: SEHNR and FQNEAQ (reference sequence). This chain's CDR3 is CASSSPKTQVWAETQYF. The CDR3 DNA follows: TGTGCCAGCAGCTCCCCCAAGACCCAAGTTTGGGCAGAGACCCAGTACTTC.

The J gene is TRBJ1-5, the V gene TRBV12-3 or TRBV12-4, with no clear D. Trimming cost V 3 bases and J 1 base, with 13 bases left between them. The CDR3 loop spans 16 amino acids. The CDR3 DNA is TGTGCCAGCAGTTTTGTTAAGGTTGGGAGCAATCAGCCCCAGCATTTT. Protein sequence: CASSFVKVGSNQPQHF.

The table lists this clonotype with a few counts. The chain recombines TRBV4-1 with TRBJ2-1, with 9 bases matching TRBD1. The length of the CDR3 is 16 residues. CDR1 and CDR2 (germline): MGHRA, YSYEKL. The J segment lost 2 bases and the V segment lost 6 bases, leaving 8 bases of the junction unmatched. The CDR3 spells CASRGNRGRTYNEQFF. The CDR3 DNA follows: TGCGCCAGCAGGGGGAACAGGGGGCGTACCTACAATGAGCAGTTCTTC.